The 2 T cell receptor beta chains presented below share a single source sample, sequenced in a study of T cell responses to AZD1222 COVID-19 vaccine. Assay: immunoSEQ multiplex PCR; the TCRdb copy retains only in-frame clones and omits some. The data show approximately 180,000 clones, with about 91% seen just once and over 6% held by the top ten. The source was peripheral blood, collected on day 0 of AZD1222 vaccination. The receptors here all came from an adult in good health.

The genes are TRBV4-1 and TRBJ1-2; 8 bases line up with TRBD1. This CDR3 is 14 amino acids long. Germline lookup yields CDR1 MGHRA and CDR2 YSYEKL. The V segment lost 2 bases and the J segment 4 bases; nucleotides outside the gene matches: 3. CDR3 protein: CASSQPGTGYGYTF. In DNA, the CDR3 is TGCGCCAGCAGCCAACCCGGGACAGGCTATGGCTACACCTTC.

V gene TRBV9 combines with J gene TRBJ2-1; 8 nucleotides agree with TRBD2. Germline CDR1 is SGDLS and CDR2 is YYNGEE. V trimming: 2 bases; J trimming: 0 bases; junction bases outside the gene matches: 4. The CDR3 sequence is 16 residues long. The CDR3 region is CASSVRGGPSYNEQFF. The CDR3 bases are TGTGCCAGCAGCGTCCGCGGGGGGCCCTCCTACAATGAGCAGTTCTTC.